These 25 T cell receptor beta chains were sequenced from one sample in a study of T cell repertoires in cytomegalovirus infection. In TCRdb, the reads were re-called with MiXCR into one record per CDR3 protein. The sample lists 210,000 or so distinct CDR3 sequences; under 8.5% were seen once. Sample: PBMCs. These TCRs come from a human donor in good health (CMV status not recorded). Some clones in this sample may be carry-over from other donors' samples.

This clonotype has at least ten counts. The chain employs TRBV12-3 or TRBV12-4 and TRBJ2-5; D is possibly TRBD1 (6 bases). V was clipped by 5 bases and J by 0 bases, with 16 bases between them. The CDR3 spans 16 residues. The CDR3 bases are TGTGCCAGCAGTCCCGGACTCGGACAGTACCAAGAGACCCAGTACTTC. This sequence encodes CASSPGLGQYQETQYF.

This clonotype was counted at least ten times. The chain recombines TRBV20-1 with TRBJ1-2; D not resolved. This CDR3 has 14 amino acids. Deletions cut 5 bases from V and 8 bases from J, with 21 bases between. Germline-derived CDR1 and CDR2 are DFQATT and SNEGSKA (reference sequence). CDR3 region: CSAPRGLPPGGYTF. The CDR3 bases are TGCAGTGCTCCCCGAGGACTCCCCCCGGGGGGCTACACCTTC.

In this sample, this clonotype turned up a few times. V gene TRBV7-9 combines with J gene TRBJ1-2; 8 bases map to TRBD1. With 5 bases clipped from V and 3 bases from J, the junction kept 8 bases outside the gene matches. The CDR3 is made up of 15 amino acids. Looked up from germline, CDR1 is SEHNR and CDR2 is FQNEAQ (reference sequence). The CDR3 loop is CASSPQGQADYGYTF. Written as DNA, the CDR3 is TGTGCCAGCAGCCCTCAGGGACAGGCCGACTATGGCTACACCTTC.

This clonotype was counted many times. This chain uses TRBV20-1 with TRBJ1-3; no clear D gene. Per germline, CDR1 DFQATT and CDR2 SNEGSKA (reference sequence). V shed 3 bases and J shed 0 bases, with 12 bases lying between them. This CDR3 comprises 15 residues. The CDR3 sequence: CSARPAGFSGNTIYF. Here the CDR3 DNA reads TGCAGTGCTAGGCCCGCAGGATTCTCTGGAAACACCATATATTTT.

This clonotype was picked up many times. V gene TRBV7-9 combines with J gene TRBJ1-1; 8 nucleotides line up with TRBD1. Trimming took 5 bases from V and 10 from J; bases not matched to a gene: 3. In germline, CDR1 is SEHNR, CDR2 FQNEAQ (reference sequence). This CDR3 contains 11 residues. CDR3 coding DNA: TGTGCCAGCAGCCCTGACAGGGGAGCTTTCTTT. Translating it yields CASSPDRGAFF.

This clonotype was counted many times. This chain uses TRBV7-9 with TRBJ2-7; TRBD1 matches at 9 bases. Germline V gene lookup returns CDR1 SEHNR and CDR2 FQNEAQ (reference sequence). CDR3 size: 14 residues. V trimming: 10 bases; J trimming: 1 base; junction bases outside the gene matches: 8. This CDR3 reads CATIPGQGSYEQYF. CDR3 bases: TGTGCCACCATACCGGGACAGGGTTCCTACGAGCAGTACTTC. Supplemented by reference TRBV7-9 and TRBJ2-7, the full variable domain reads DTGVSQNPRHKITKRGQNVTFRCDPISEHNRLYWYRQTLGQGPEFLTYFQNEAQLEKSRLLSDRFSAERPKGSFSTLEIQRTEQGDSAMYLCATIPGQGSYEQYFGPGTRLTVT.

This clonotype has ten or more counts. This sequence joins TRBV20-1 and TRBJ2-7; perhaps TRBD1 as D (6 bases). V lost 0 bases and J 3 bases, leaving 12 bases between the germline ends. CDR1 and CDR2 from the germline V gene are DFQATT and SNEGSKA (reference sequence). The CDR3 covers 14 residues. The DNA of the CDR3 is TGCAGTGCTAGAGATAGACAGGTCCACTACGAGCAGTACTTC. Translated: CSARDRQVHYEQYF.

This clonotype was observed many times. This chain joins TRBV6-2 or TRBV6-3 and TRBJ2-7, with D unresolved. The CDR3 runs to 13 residues. Germline CDR1 MNHEY, CDR2 SVGEGT. Trimming removed 5 bases from V and 7 bases from J, with 15 bases in between. This CDR3 is CASSVGPIWEQYF. The CDR3 DNA sequence: TGTGCCAGCAGTGTCGGACCGATCTGGGAGCAGTACTTC.

As to this clonotype: Given a much more abundant clone one base away, this may be a read error. The V and J genes are TRBV28 and TRBJ1-6; no definite D call. The CDR3 totals 13 residues. Germline V CDR1 and CDR2: MDHEN, SYDVKM. CDR3 loop: CASSFGRQQPLYF. Written as DNA, the CDR3 is TGTGCCAGCAGTTTTGGCAGGCAACAACCCCTCTACTTT.

This clonotype was observed many times. V usage is TRBV7-2 and J usage is TRBJ2-3; weak D call: TRBD1 (6 bases). The ends were cut back, 6 bases at V and 4 bases at J, with 17 bases in the middle. Germline assignment: CDR1 SGHTA and CDR2 FQGNSA. CDR3 length: 15 residues. CDR3 in DNA: TGTGCCAGCAGTTACACAGGGTATTCATCAGATACGCAGTATTTT. This codes for CASSYTGYSSDTQYF.

This clonotype was recorded many times. V and J are TRBV28 and TRBJ2-2; 11 bases are shared with TRBD2. Trimming at V came to 5 bases and at J to 0 bases, leaving 5 bases not matched to a gene. The CDR3 sequence is 17 residues long. Germline V gene data show CDR1 as MDHEN and CDR2 as SYDVKM. The CDR3 DNA follows: TGTGCCAGCAGTCGTATAGCGGGGGGGGCGAACACCGGGGAGCTGTTTTTT. It is translated as CASSRIAGGANTGELFF.

Ten or more counts support this clonotype. This sequence joins TRBV20-1 and TRBJ2-1; 7 positions match TRBD1. This CDR3 has 14 amino acids. With 5 bases clipped from V and 7 bases from J, the junction kept 11 bases outside the gene matches. CDR1 DFQATT and CDR2 SNEGSKA come from the germline V gene (reference sequence). CDR3 coding DNA: TGCAGTGCTGGGGGACAGTGGAGTAGGAATGAGCAGTTCTTC. Protein sequence: CSAGGQWSRNEQFF.

This clonotype was detected many times. The rearrangement uses TRBV20-1 and TRBJ2-3, with D perhaps matching TRBD2 (7 bases). The CDR3 is 15 residues long. With 6 bases removed from V and 0 bases from J, the gap between germline ends came to 16 bases. Germline assignment: CDR1 DFQATT and CDR2 SNEGSKA (reference sequence). In DNA, the CDR3 is TGCAGTGCACCGTCGCGGGGGCGTAGCACAGATACGCAGTATTTT. Protein sequence: CSAPSRGRSTDTQYF.

This clonotype was counted a few times. The rearrangement links TRBV9 to TRBJ2-5; 8 bases line up with TRBD1. The CDR3 length is 16 residues. Trimming cost V 4 bases and J 5 bases; bases outside gene matches: 13. Germline V gene sequence: CDR1 SGDLS, CDR2 YYNGEE. DNA of the CDR3: TGTGCCAGCAGCTTGACGACAGGGGCCAAGGGGGAGACCCAGTACTTC. It is translated as CASSLTTGAKGETQYF.

This clonotype was picked up many times. V is TRBV7-2 and J is TRBJ2-7; maybe TRBD1 (6 bases). Germline-derived CDR1 and CDR2 are SGHTA and FQGNSA. The length of the CDR3 is 14 residues. V lost 2 bases to trimming and J lost 2 bases, with 10 bases between them. CDR3 DNA sequence: TGTGCCAGCAGCTTATTATGGGGGCCCTACGAGCAGTACTTC. Translated: CASSLLWGPYEQYF.

The sample holds many counts of this clonotype. The V and J genes are TRBV2 and TRBJ1-2, with D perhaps TRBD1 (5 bases). Trimming shortened V by 2 bases and J by 3 bases, and 13 bases separated the two germline ends. CDR3 length: 15 amino acids. Germline CDR1 and CDR2: SNHLY and FYNNEI. The CDR3 DNA reads TGTGCCAGCAGTGAACCCTCGCAGGGCCACTATGGCTACACCTTC. Protein: CASSEPSQGHYGYTF.

This clonotype was seen many times. The rearrangement links TRBV14 to TRBJ1-2; D is undetermined. The CDR3 is made up of 16 amino acids. Germline lookup yields CDR1 SGHDN and CDR2 FVKESK. The germline V and J ends were trimmed by 2 bases and 5 bases, with 18 bases remaining between them. The CDR3 nucleotides are TGTGCCAGCAGCCAACTCGCCTCGGGCGCCCGGTATGGCTACACCTTC. Translated, it gives CASSQLASGARYGYTF.

This clonotype was seen a few times. The chain employs TRBV28 and TRBJ2-7; no definite D call. Germline loops: CDR1 MDHEN, CDR2 SYDVKM. This CDR3 is 11 amino acids long. With 6 bases removed from V and 7 bases from J, the gap between germline ends came to 10 bases. In nucleotides, the CDR3 is TGTGCCAGCAGGGCGACTGCTGAGCAGTACTTC. Its protein is CASRATAEQYF.

This clonotype was recorded many times. The chain is built from TRBV15 and TRBJ2-1; TRBD1 matches at 9 bases. Unmatched junction bases numbered 4, after V lost 0 bases and J lost 4 bases. The CDR3 is 16 residues long. The germline CDR1 and CDR2 sequences are LNHNV and YYDKDF (reference sequence). The CDR3 reads CATSREGGQGYNEQFF. CDR3 DNA: TGTGCCACCAGCAGAGAGGGGGGACAGGGATACAATGAGCAGTTCTTC.

This clonotype was detected many times. V and J are TRBV7-9 and TRBJ2-3, with D maybe TRBD2 (5 bases). Germline loops: CDR1 SEHNR, CDR2 FQNEAQ (reference sequence). The CDR3 runs to 13 residues. V was trimmed by 2 bases and J by 4 bases, leaving 7 bases between them. The CDR3: CASSLTGADTQYF. CDR3 DNA: TGTGCCAGCAGCTTAACCGGGGCAGATACGCAGTATTTT.

This clonotype was seen many times. The V and J genes are TRBV6-2 or TRBV6-3 and TRBJ1-5, with a possible D match to TRBD1 (5 bases). This CDR3 comprises 14 residues. Trimming stripped 5 bases from V and 5 bases from J, with 13 bases between. Germline CDR1 reads MNHEY; CDR2 reads SVGEGT. The CDR3: CASSPQGEDQPQHF. The CDR3 DNA follows: TGTGCCAGCAGTCCCCAAGGGGAGGATCAGCCCCAGCATTTT.

This clonotype was counted at least ten times. The V and J genes are TRBV7-2 and TRBJ1-5; possible D gene TRBD1, 6 bases. Germline V gene lookup returns CDR1 SGHTA and CDR2 FQGNSA. V lost 5 bases and J 2 bases, leaving 16 bases between the germline ends. This CDR3 has 16 amino acids. The chain's CDR3 is CASSPSPGHRNQPQHF. CDR3 nucleotide sequence: TGTGCCAGCAGCCCCTCCCCGGGACATCGCAATCAGCCCCAGCATTTT.

This clonotype occurred many times. The chain carries TRBV7-2 and TRBJ1-1, with TRBD1 matching over 9 bases. The V and J ends lost 5 bases and 0 bases, in that order; junction bases with no gene match: 10. The CDR3 length is 17 residues. Germline CDR1 reads SGHTA; CDR2 reads FQGNSA. The CDR3 reads CASSQMITGGMNTEAFF. The CDR3 coding sequence is TGTGCCAGCAGCCAAATGATTACAGGGGGCATGAACACTGAAGCTTTCTTT.

In this sample, this clonotype turned up a few times. The J gene is TRBJ1-4, the V gene TRBV9; no clear D. The germline gives CDR1 SGDLS, CDR2 YYNGEE. Deletions cut 0 bases from V and 7 bases from J, with 7 bases between. The CDR3 consists of 13 residues. The CDR3 bases are TGTGCCAGCAGCGTAGAGAGTGGTGAAAAACTGTTTTTT. It codes for CASSVESGEKLFF.

This clonotype was detected ten times or more. V gene TRBV6-6 combines with J gene TRBJ2-2, with D perhaps matching TRBD1 (5 bases). In germline, CDR1 is MNHNY, CDR2 SVGAGI (reference sequence). The length of the CDR3 is 12 residues. The V gene lost 8 bases and the J gene lost 5 bases, with 9 bases spanning the gap. CDR3: CASGQGTGELFF. The CDR3 DNA follows: TGTGCCAGCGGTCAGGGAACCGGGGAGCTGTTTTTT.